A selection of T cell receptor beta chains follows, all from one sample in a study of cytomegalovirus exposure and HLA in healthy donors. Profiling relied on immunoSEQ multiplex PCR, and the TCRdb table lists in-frame clones only, not all of them. Of about 130,000 clones in the sample, less than 85% were seen once. Material for sequencing was PBMCs. The receptors stem from a woman in her thirties or forties in good health and CMV-seropositive. CDR3s include the opening cysteine and the closing phenylalanine or tryptophan. Each record gives: D gene, J gene, clone size, V gene, CDR3 DNA, CDR3 protein. The D gene is left open where the match is weak. Not all rows give a size; the values are once, few, many and, for expanded clones, a class.

TRBD1 | TRBJ2-1 | . | TRBV5-1 | TGCGCCAGCTCAGTGACAGGGGGTAATGGGGACAATGAGCAGTTCTTC | CASSVTGGNGDNEQFF
TRBD1 | TRBJ1-1 | . | TRBV27 | TGTGCCAGCAGTTACAGGGGATCCACTGAAGCTTTCTTT | CASSYRGSTEAFF
TRBD1 | TRBJ1-2 | . | TRBV2 | TGTGCCAGCAGTGAAGACAGGGGGACTGGCTACACCTTC | CASSEDRGTGYTF
TRBD1 | TRBJ1-5 | . | TRBV16 | TGTGCCAGCAGCCTCCAGGGGGCGCAAAAATTGGCGCAGCCCCAGCATTTT | CASSLQGAQKLAQPQHF
. | TRBJ1-1 | . | TRBV5-6 | TGTGCCAGCAGCCGGAAGGACAGGAACACTGAAGCTTTCTTT | CASSRKDRNTEAFF
. | TRBJ1-1 | . | TRBV7-2 | TGTGCCAGCAGCCCGGGAGCCCCCCTGAACACTGAAGCTTTCTTT | CASSPGAPLNTEAFF
. | TRBJ2-7 | . | TRBV4-1 | TGCGCCAGCAGCCCCTTGTACCGGGACACAGCCTACGAGCAGTACTTC | CASSPLYRDTAYEQYF
. | TRBJ2-1 | . | TRBV19 | TGTGCCAGTAGTATTAAGAAGGGACTCGAGCAGTTCTTC | CASSIKKGLEQFF
TRBD2 | TRBJ2-1 | . | TRBV19 | TGTGCCAGTAGCACCGGGACTAGCGACGACAATGAGCAGTTCTTC | CASSTGTSDDNEQFF
. | TRBJ1-2 | . | TRBV9 | TGTGCCAGCGCGCCTTTTGGACTAAAATATGGCTACACCTTC | CASAPFGLKYGYTF
. | TRBJ1-5 | . | TRBV2 | TGTGCCAGCAGTGATGAGGCAGGGGCAGGTCGCCAGCCCCAGCATTTT | CASSDEAGAGRQPQHF
TRBD1 | TRBJ1-1 | . | TRBV27 | TGTGCCAGCAGTTTGATTCCCCCCCGTCGGGACAGGGTTCACACTGAAGCTTTCTTT | CASSLIPPRRDRVHTEAFF
. | TRBJ1-2 | . | TRBV6-5 | TGTGCCAGCAGTTACGGAGGGAAGGGCTACACCTTC | CASSYGGKGYTF
TRBD1 | TRBJ1-3 | . | TRBV11-2 | TGTGCCAGCAGACAGCGGGCAGGGGGCTCTGGAAACACCATATATTTT | CASRQRAGGSGNTIYF
. | TRBJ1-4 | . | TRBV19 | TGTGCCAGTAGTATATCGTGGACAACCCTCGGTGAAAAACTGTTTTTT | CASSISWTTLGEKLFF
. | TRBJ2-1 | . | TRBV2 | TGTGCCAGAGGGGGGGTGGACAGCTACAATGAGCAGTTCTTC | CARGGVDSYNEQFF
TRBD1 | TRBJ2-3 | once | TRBV7-6 | TGTGCCAGCAGCTTATCAGGGGGCGCCGGGCCAGATACGCAGTATTTT | CASSLSGGAGPDTQYF
. | TRBJ2-7 | . | TRBV14 | TGTGCCAGCAGCCAAGCTATGAGTTACGAGCAGTACTTC | CASSQAMSYEQYF
. | TRBJ2-7 | . | TRBV6-5 | TGTGCCAGCAGGTACACAGGGAATGCGAGCCCCTACGAGCAGTACTTC | CASRYTGNASPYEQYF
TRBD1 | TRBJ2-5 | few | TRBV7-3 | TGTGCCAGCAGCTTAGCAGGGGGCGAGGAGACCCAGTACTTC | CASSLAGGEETQYF
TRBD2 | TRBJ2-5 | . | TRBV5-6 | TGTGCCAGCAGCTTGGATGCGGGCGGGGGGGAGACCCAGTACTTC | CASSLDAGGGETQYF
TRBD1 | TRBJ1-2 | few | TRBV9 | TGTGCCAGCAGCGCCGCATCCAGGGGGCTGGAGGGCTACACCTTC | CASSAASRGLEGYTF